These 15 T cell receptor beta chains came from one sample sequenced in a study of technical replicates of blood from a handful of donors. Produced via immunoSEQ multiplex PCR; TCRdb's table is partial and in-frame only. The table lists 50,000 to 70,000 clones, 65% to 90% of them singletons. Sequenced sample: PBMCs. All receptors come from a human donor in good health. Some clones in this sample may be carry-over from other donors' samples.

The chain is built from TRBV27 and TRBJ1-2; D is undetermined. The CDR3 runs to 13 residues. Deletions cut 10 bases from V and 0 bases from J, with 12 bases between. From germline, CDR1 is MNHEY and CDR2 SMNVEV (reference sequence). The CDR3 sequence is CATKPGTNYGYTF. The CDR3 DNA reads as TGTGCCACCAAGCCCGGTACTAACTATGGCTACACCTTC.

The chain has TRBV30 and TRBJ1-2; D ambiguous. Germline lookup yields CDR1 GTSNPN and CDR2 SVGIG (reference sequence). This CDR3 region has 13 residues. V was trimmed by 3 bases and J by 4 bases, leaving 12 bases between them. CDR3 DNA: TGTGCCTGGAGCCCGGGGTTTAGCTATGGCTACACCTTC. Encoded protein: CAWSPGFSYGYTF. Full variable domain (remainder filled in from reference TRBV30 and TRBJ1-2): SQTIHQWPATLVQPVGSPLSLECTVEGTSNPNLYWYRQAAGRGLQLLFYSVGIGQISSEVPQNLSASRPQDRQFILSSKKLLLSDSGFYLCAWSPGFSYGYTFGSGTRLTVV.

The chain carries TRBV2 and TRBJ2-1; TRBD2 matches 10 bases. With 6 bases clipped from V and 6 bases from J, the junction kept 2 bases outside the gene matches. CDR1 is SNHLY and CDR2 is FYNNEI in the germline V gene. The CDR3 length is 13 residues. The DNA for the CDR3 is TGTGCCAGCAGAACTAGCGGGGCCAATGAGCAGTTCTTC. This translates into CASRTSGANEQFF.

This clone was detected once. The rearrangement joins TRBV4-1 to TRBJ2-1; the match to TRBD2 covers 7 bases. Germline CDR1 MGHRA, CDR2 YSYEKL. V gave up 0 bases and J gave up 3 bases; unmatched junction bases: 2. CDR3 length equals 15 residues. CDR3 coding DNA: TGCGCCAGCAGCCAAGAGGGGACTAACTACAATGAGCAGTTCTTC. Translation gives CASSQEGTNYNEQFF.

V usage is TRBV23-1 and J usage is TRBJ1-2; 7 nucleotides line up with TRBD1. TRBV23-1 is recorded as an ORF, its role being uncertain. J gave up 4 bases and V 2 bases, and 10 bases lay outside the gene matches. This CDR3 has 16 residues. This CDR3 reads CASSQPKQDRAYGYTF. The CDR3 region has the DNA TGCGCCAGCAGTCAACCGAAACAAGACAGGGCCTATGGCTACACCTTC.

The chain links TRBV5-8 to TRBJ2-5; TRBD2 is a possible D gene (5 bases). The germline V and J ends were trimmed by 4 bases and 5 bases, with 15 bases remaining between them. The CDR3 runs to 14 residues. Germline values: CDR1 SGHTS, CDR2 YDEGEE. CDR3 loop: CASSKSTSTETQYF. The CDR3 DNA reads TGTGCCAGCAGCAAAAGCACTAGTACTGAGACCCAGTACTTC.

The V and J genes are TRBV6-1 and TRBJ2-1; 14 bases fit TRBD2. J gave up 10 bases and V 4 bases, and 6 bases lay outside the gene matches. Germline values: CDR1 MNHNS, CDR2 SASEGT. CDR3 length: 15 amino acids. CDR3 loop: CASSAGLAGVDEQFF. The CDR3, as DNA: TGTGCCAGCAGTGCGGGACTAGCGGGAGTGGACGAGCAGTTCTTC.

The genes are TRBV10-2 and TRBJ1-4; TRBD1 agrees at 9 bases. The germline V gene has CDR1 WSHSY and CDR2 SAAADI. This CDR3 spans 16 amino acids. Trimming removed 4 bases from V and 0 bases from J; junction bases left unmatched: 3. This CDR3 is CASSVDRGATNEKLFF. DNA for the CDR3: TGCGCCAGCAGTGTGGACAGGGGAGCAACTAATGAAAAACTGTTTTTT.

The chain uses TRBV9 and TRBJ1-3; a possible D gene is TRBD1 (5 bases). Trimming removed 3 bases from V and 4 bases from J, with 8 bases in between. CDR1 and CDR2 from the germline V gene are SGDLS and YYNGEE. This CDR3 region has 13 residues. The CDR3 region is CASSGGEGNTIYF. Written as DNA, the CDR3 is TGTGCCAGCAGCGGGGGGGAGGGAAACACCATATATTTT.

V usage is TRBV10-3 and J usage is TRBJ2-7; D unresolved. CDR1 and CDR2 (germline): ENHRY, SYGVKD. The CDR3 is made up of 11 amino acids. The V end lost 7 bases, the J end lost 6 bases, and 10 bases lay between the germline ends. This CDR3 is CAIKERGEQYF. The CDR3 coding sequence is TGTGCCATCAAAGAGAGAGGCGAGCAGTACTTC.

J is TRBJ1-5 and V is TRBV27, with 8 nucleotides matching TRBD1. CDR1 and CDR2 (germline): MNHEY, SMNVEV (reference sequence). The J segment lost 7 bases and the V segment lost 7 bases, leaving 9 bases of the junction unmatched. The CDR3 has 14 residues. The CDR3 region is CASKPDRAGQPQHF. The CDR3, as DNA: TGTGCCAGCAAACCGGACAGGGCAGGGCAGCCCCAGCATTTT.

The J gene is TRBJ1-2, the V gene TRBV6-6; D ambiguous. V lost 6 bases and J 10 bases, leaving 15 bases between the germline ends. Per germline, CDR1 MNHNY and CDR2 SVGAGI (reference sequence). This CDR3 contains 12 residues. The CDR3: CASSPTAVDYTF. DNA of the CDR3: TGTGCCAGCAGCCCTACCGCCGTCGACTACACCTTC.

The V gene is TRBV18, the J gene TRBJ1-2, with D unresolved. V was shortened by 3 bases and J by 8 bases, with 13 bases between the two germline ends. The length of the CDR3 is 13 residues. CDR1 is KGHSH, CDR2 LQKENI, per germline. The CDR3, as DNA: TGTGCCAGCTCACCCTCGGGTATTGAAGGCTACACCTTC. It specifies CASSPSGIEGYTF.

The rearrangement links TRBV5-1 to TRBJ2-5, with 8 bases matching TRBD2. The CDR3 covers 15 residues. Trimming cost V 2 bases and J 5 bases; bases outside gene matches: 8. In germline, CDR1 is SGHRS, CDR2 YFSETQ. CDR3: CASSLTGLVRETQYF. CDR3 nucleotides: TGCGCCAGCAGCTTAACGGGACTAGTGAGGGAGACCCAGTACTTC.

This clone was detected once. The rearrangement links TRBV7-2 to TRBJ1-1, with 9 bases fitting TRBD1. There are 14 residues in the CDR3. Germline trimming cut 7 bases from V and 9 bases from J; bases unmatched to any gene: 12. Germline-derived CDR1 and CDR2 are SGHTA and FQGNSA. The CDR3 spells CASNADRGPEKAFF. CDR3 DNA: TGTGCCAGCAACGCGGACAGGGGCCCGGAAAAAGCTTTCTTT.